This TCR beta chain was captured in a study of spatial heterogeneity in lung cancer (dated by TCRdb to between 2018 and 2021). With respect to the entire study: Beta-chain transcripts were consistently detected in greater numbers than alpha-chain transcripts, which likely reflects a higher abundance of beta-chain transcripts. In the raw uncorrected reads, each unique combination of TCR and UMI appeared on average more than ten times. TCR alpha and beta repertoires were quantitatively compared across multiple tumor regions, matched nontumor lung and blood in non-small cell lung cancer. Nonsynonymous mutation counts, determined by whole-exome sequencing of tumor tissue, were related to features of the TCR repertoire. Both alpha and beta chains were TCR-sequenced in 220 or so tumor regions, some 64 matched nontumor lung samples and more than 50 PBMC samples obtained at surgery.

This clonotype appeared many times. Its specific antigen is unknown. Nothing much larger sits one base from this clone, and base qualities are not available. Paper-wide results and their limitations: Additional single-cell paired TCR alpha and beta sequencing was considered necessary to confirm, at a functional level, the hypothesis that regional TCRs recognize regional mutations. Ubiquitous expanded tumor TCRs showed up in blood more often at tumor resection than at routine follow-up.

Germline trimming: 7 bases from V, 1 base from J; junction bases outside gene matches: 7. The CDR3 holds 16 amino acids from the cysteine to the phenylalanine. Kept here is only the CDR3 DNA, which spans 48 bases and is read in frame from base 1. As encoded in the germline V gene, CDR1 is MDHEN while CDR2 is SYDVKM. Library preparation was by 5' RACE. Instrument used: NextSeq 500. The TCR library protocol attached a unique molecular identifier to each TCR cDNA molecule to allow correction of PCR and sequencing errors. In the authors' own workflow: TCR identification, UMI-based error correction and CDR3 extraction were all carried out with Decombinator tools. TCRs above a frequency of 2 per 1,000, corresponding to the top 1% of the tumor frequency distribution, were defined as expanded. Renyi diversity was computed with the R vegan package after each repertoire had been subsampled 100 times to 5,000 TCRs. To build CDR3 similarity networks, amino acid triplet string-kernel similarity was used, and CDR3s were connected when their pairwise similarity was above 0.82. TCRdb itself trimmed the public reads at Q25 with fastp, ran MiXCR and retained productive beta chains. Identical CDR3 proteins give one entry, which carries the most common genes and DNA. For this entry, the V and J calls and clone size follow TCRdb and not the study's own pipeline. For this sample the table gives more than 30,000 distinct CDR3 sequences, of which less than 5.5% were detected only once. Around 25% of the sample lies in the top ten.

The time point label, as the study defines it: sample taken at primary tumor resection. For TCR sequencing, whole RNA was extracted from tumor and nontumor lung tissue, or from cryopreserved PBMC samples, and no cell sorting was done. Donors were some 70 patients with early-stage, untreated non-small cell lung cancer from the lung TRACERx cohort. Only patients for whom sufficient RNA was available from at least two tumor regions were selected for TCR sequencing. The source was PBMCs, collected at surgery. The sequence was collected from a female donor with early-stage non-small cell lung cancer. The V gene is TRBV28 and the J gene is TRBJ2-2; a stretch of 9 junction bases matches TRBD1. The CDR3 protein sequence reads: CASIGLDRGNTGELFF. The nucleotide sequence reads TGTGCCAGCATTGGCTTGGACAGGGGGAACACCGGGGAGCTGTTTTTT.